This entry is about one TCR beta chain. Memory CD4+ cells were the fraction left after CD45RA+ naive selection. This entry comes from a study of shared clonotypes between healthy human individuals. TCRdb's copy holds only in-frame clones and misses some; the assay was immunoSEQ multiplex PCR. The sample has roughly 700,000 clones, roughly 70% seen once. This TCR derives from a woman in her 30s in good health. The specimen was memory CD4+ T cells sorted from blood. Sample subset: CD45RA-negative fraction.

Written as DNA, the CDR3 is TGTGCCAGCAGCCAAGCCGGGACAGGGTTTCTTGAGCAGTACTTC. This encodes CASSQAGTGFLEQYF. The V call is TRBV4-2, the J call TRBJ2-7; the match to TRBD1 covers 9 bases. The V gene end was trimmed by 1 base and the J gene end by 7 bases; junction bases not matched to a gene: 8. The CDR3 totals 15 residues. The germline V gene has CDR1 LGHNA and CDR2 YNFKEQ.